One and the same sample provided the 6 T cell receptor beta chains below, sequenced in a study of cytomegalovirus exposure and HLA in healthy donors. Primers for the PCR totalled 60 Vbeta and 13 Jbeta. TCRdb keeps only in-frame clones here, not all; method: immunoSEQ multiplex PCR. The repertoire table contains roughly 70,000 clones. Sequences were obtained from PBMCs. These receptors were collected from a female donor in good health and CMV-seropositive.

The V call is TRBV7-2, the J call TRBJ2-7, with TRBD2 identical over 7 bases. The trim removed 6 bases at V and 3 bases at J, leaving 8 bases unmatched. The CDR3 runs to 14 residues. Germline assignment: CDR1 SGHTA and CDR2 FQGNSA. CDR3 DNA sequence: TGTGCCAGCAGGCGAGACCGGGACTACTACGAGCAGTACTTC. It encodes CASRRDRDYYEQYF.

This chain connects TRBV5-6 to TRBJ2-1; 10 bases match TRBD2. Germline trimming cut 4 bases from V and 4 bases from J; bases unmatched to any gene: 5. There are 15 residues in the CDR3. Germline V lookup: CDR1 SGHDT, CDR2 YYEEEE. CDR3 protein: CASSRSSGSYNEQFF. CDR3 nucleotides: TGTGCCAGCAGCCGCTCTAGCGGGAGTTACAATGAGCAGTTCTTC.

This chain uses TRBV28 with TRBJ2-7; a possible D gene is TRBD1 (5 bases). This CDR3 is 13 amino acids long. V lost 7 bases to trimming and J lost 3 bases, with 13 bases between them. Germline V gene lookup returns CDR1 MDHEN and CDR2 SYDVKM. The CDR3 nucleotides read TGTGCCAGCACCGTCGACAGACTCTACGAGCAGTACTTC. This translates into CASTVDRLYEQYF. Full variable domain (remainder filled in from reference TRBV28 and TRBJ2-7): DVKVTQSSRYLVKRTGEKVFLECVQDMDHENMFWYRQDPGLGLRLIYFSYDVKMKEKGDIPEGYSVSREKKERFSLILESASTNQTSMYLCASTVDRLYEQYFGPGTRLTVT.

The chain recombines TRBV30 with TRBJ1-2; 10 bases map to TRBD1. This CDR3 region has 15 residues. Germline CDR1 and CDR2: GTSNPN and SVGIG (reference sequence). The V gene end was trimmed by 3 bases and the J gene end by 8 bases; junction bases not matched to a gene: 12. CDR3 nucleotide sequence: TGTGCCTGGAGGGATTGGGACAGGGGAAAAGAAGGCTACACCTTC. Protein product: CAWRDWDRGKEGYTF. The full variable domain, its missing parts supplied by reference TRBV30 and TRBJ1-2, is SQTIHQWPATLVQPVGSPLSLECTVEGTSNPNLYWYRQAAGRGLQLLFYSVGIGQISSEVPQNLSASRPQDRQFILSSKKLLLSDSGFYLCAWRDWDRGKEGYTFGSGTRLTVV.

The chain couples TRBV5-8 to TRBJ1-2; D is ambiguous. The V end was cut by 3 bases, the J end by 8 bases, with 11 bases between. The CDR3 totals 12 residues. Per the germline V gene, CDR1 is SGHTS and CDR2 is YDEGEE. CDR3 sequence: CASSSTYVGYTF. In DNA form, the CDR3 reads TGTGCCAGCAGCTCGACATACGTCGGCTACACCTTC.

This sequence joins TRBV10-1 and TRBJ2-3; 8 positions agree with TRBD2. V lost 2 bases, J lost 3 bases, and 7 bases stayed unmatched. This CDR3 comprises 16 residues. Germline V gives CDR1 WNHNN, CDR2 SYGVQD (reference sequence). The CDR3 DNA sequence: TGCGCCAGCAGTGAGCCCAGCGGGAGAGGGACAGATACGCAGTATTTT. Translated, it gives CASSEPSGRGTDTQYF.